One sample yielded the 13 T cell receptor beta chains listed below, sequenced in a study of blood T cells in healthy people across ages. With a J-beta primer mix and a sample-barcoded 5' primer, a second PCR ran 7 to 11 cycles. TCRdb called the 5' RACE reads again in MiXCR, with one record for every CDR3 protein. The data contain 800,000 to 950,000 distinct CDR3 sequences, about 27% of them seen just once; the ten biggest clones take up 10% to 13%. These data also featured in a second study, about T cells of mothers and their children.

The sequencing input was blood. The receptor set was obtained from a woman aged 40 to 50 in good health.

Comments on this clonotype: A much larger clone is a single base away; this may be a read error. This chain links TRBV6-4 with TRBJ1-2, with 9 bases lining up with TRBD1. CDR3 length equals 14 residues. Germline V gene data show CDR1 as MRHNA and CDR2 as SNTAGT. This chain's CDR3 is CAGSDGQGFYGYTF. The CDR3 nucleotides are TGTGCCGGCAGTGACGGACAGGGGTTCTATGGCTACACCTTC.

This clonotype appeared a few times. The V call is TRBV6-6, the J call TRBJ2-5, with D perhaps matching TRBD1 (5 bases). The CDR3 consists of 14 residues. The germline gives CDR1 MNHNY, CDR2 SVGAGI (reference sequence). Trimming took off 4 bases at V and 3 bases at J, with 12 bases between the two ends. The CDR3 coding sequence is TGTGCCAGCAGTTCGCAGGGCGACGAAGAGACCCAGTACTTC. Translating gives CASSSQGDEETQYF.

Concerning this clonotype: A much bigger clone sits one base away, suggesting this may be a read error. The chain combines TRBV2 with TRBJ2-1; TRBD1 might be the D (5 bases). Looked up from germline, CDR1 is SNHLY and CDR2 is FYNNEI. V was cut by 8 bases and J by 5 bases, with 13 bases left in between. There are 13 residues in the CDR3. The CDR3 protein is CASGELQDNEQFF. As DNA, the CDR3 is TGTGCCAGCGGAGAACTACAGGACAATGAGCAGTTCTTC. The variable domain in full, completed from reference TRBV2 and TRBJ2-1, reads EPEVTQTPSHQVTQMGQEVILRCVPISNHLYFYWYRQILGQKVEFLVSFYNNEISEKSEIFDDQFSVERPDGSNFTLKIRSTKLEDSAMYFCASGELQDNEQFFGPGTRLTVL.

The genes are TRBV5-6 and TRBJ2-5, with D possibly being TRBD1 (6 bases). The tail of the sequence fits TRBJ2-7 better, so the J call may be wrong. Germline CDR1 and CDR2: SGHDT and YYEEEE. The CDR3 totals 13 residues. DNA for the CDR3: TGTGCCAGCAGCTGGGCAGGGGAGTACGAGCAGTACTTC. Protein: CASSWAGEYEQYF.

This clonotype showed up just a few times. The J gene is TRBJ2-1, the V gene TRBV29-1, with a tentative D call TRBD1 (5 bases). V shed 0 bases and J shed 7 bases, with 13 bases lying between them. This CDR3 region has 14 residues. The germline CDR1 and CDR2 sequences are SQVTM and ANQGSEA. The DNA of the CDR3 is TGCAGCGTTGAAGACAGGGTAACGTTAAATGAGCAGTTCTTC. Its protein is CSVEDRVTLNEQFF.

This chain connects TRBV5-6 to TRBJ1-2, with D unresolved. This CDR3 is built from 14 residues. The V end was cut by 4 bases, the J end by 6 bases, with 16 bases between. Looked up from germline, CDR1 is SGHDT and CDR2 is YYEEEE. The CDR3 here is CASSLSPNGDGYTF. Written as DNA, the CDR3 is TGTGCCAGCAGCCTCTCGCCGAACGGCGATGGCTACACCTTC.

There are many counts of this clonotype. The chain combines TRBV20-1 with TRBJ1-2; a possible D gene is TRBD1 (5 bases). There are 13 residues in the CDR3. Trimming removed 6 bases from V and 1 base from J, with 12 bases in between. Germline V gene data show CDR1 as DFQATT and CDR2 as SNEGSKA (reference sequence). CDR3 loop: CSATGGNNYGYTF. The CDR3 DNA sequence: TGCAGTGCCACCGGGGGGAATAACTATGGCTACACCTTC.

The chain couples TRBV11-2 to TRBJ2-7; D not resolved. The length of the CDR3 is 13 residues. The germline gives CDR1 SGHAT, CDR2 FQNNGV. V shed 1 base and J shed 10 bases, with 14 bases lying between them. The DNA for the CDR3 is TGTGCCAGCAGCTTAGCTACCCTTCAGGCCCAGTACTTC. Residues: CASSLATLQAQYF.

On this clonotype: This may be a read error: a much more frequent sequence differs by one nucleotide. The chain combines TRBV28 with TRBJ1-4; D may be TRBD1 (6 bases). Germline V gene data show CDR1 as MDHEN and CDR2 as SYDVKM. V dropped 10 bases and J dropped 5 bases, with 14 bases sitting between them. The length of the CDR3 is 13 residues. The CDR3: CANIAQGNEKLFF. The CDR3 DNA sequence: TGTGCCAACATCGCACAGGGCAATGAAAAACTGTTTTTT.

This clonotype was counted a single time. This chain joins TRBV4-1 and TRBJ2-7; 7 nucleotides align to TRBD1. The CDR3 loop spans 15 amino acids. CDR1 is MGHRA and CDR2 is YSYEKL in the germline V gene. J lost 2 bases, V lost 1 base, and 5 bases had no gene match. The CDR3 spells CASSQVWGQTYEQYF. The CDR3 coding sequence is TGCGCCAGCAGCCAAGTCTGGGGACAGACCTACGAGCAGTACTTC.

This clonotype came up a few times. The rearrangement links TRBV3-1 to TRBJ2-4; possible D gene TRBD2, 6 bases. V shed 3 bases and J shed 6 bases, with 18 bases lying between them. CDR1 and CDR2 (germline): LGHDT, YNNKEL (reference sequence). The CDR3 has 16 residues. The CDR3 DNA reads TGTGCCAGCAGCCACCGGGCCCAGGGACTCGGAAACATTCAGTACTTC. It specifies CASSHRAQGLGNIQYF.

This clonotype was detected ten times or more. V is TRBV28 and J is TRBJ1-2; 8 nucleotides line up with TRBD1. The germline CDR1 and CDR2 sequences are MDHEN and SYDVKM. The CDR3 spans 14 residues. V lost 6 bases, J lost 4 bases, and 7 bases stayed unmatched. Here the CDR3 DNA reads TGTGCCAGCAGACCCGGGACAGGATCCTATGGCTACACCTTC. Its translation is CASRPGTGSYGYTF.

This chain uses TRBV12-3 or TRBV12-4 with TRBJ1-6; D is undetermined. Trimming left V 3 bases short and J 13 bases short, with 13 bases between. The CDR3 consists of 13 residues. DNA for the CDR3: TGTGCCAGCAGTTTGTGGAGCCGCGGTCCCCTCCACTTT. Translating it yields CASSLWSRGPLHF.